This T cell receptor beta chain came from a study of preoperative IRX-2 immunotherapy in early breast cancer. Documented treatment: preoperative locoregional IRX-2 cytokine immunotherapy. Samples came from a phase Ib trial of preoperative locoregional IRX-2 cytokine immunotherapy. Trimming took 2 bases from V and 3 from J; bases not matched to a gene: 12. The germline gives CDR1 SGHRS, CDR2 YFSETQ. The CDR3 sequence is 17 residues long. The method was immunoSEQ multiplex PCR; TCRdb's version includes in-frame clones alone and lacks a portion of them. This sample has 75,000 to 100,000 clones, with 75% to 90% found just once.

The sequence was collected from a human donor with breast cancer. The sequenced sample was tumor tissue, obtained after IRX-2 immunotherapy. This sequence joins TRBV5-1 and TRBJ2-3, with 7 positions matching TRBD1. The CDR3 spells CASSLFGQVSQTDTQYF. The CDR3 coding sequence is TGCGCCAGCAGCTTATTCGGACAGGTCAGTCAAACAGATACGCAGTATTTT.